The sequence of this T cell receptor beta chain was determined in a study of naive and memory T cell subsets. Both TRBC1 and TRBC2 were covered by a beta constant-region primer of two equimolar oligonucleotides. TCRdb recomputed calls from the UMI-ligation and nested PCR reads with MiXCR, one row per CDR3 protein. Of about 90,000 distinct CDR3 sequences in the sample, 7% were seen once. Germline values: CDR1 SGHNT, CDR2 YYREEE (reference sequence). The CDR3 has 14 amino acids. The ends were cut back, 4 bases at V and 4 bases at J, with 14 bases in the middle. Whole-study findings and limits: Each distinct alpha or beta sequence counts as one clonotype.

This clonotype was seen more than once but under ten times. The antigen remains unidentified. This clonotype originated in a human donor in good health. The sequencing sample was made of central memory CD4+ T cells from blood. The rearrangement joins TRBV5-4 to TRBJ2-5; D perhaps matches TRBD1 (7 bases). The CDR3: CASSRGTAGETQYF. The CDR3 bases are TGTGCCAGCAGCCGCGGGACAGCTGGAGAGACCCAGTACTTC.